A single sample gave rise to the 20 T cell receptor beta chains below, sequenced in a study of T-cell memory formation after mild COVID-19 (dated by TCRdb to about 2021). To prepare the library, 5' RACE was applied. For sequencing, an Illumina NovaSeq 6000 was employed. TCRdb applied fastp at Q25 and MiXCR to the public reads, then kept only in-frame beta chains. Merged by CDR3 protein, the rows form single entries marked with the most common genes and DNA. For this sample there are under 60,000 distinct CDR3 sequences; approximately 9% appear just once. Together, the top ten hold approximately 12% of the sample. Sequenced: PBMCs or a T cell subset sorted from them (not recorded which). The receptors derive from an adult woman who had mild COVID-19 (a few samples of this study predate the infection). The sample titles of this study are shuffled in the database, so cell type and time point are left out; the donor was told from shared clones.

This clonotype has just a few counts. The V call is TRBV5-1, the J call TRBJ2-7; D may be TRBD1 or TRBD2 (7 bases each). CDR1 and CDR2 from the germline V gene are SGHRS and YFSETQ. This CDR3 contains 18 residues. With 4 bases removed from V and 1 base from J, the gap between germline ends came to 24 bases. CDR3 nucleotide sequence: TGCGCCAGCAGCCCCGGACAGGTTCTGCGGGAGAAATCCTACGAGCAGTACTTC. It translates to CASSPGQVLREKSYEQYF.

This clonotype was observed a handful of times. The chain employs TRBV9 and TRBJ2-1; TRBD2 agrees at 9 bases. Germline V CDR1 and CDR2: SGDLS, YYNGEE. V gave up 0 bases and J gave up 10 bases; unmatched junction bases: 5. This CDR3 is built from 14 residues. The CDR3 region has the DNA TGTGCCAGCAGCGTAGGGTCAGCGGGAGGAGAGCAGTTCTTC. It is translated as CASSVGSAGGEQFF.

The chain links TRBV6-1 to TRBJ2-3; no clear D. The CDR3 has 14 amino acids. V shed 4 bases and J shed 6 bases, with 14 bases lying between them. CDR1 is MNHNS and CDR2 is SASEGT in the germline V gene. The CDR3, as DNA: TGTGCCAGCAGTGTCACACTGAGCGCCGATACGCAGTATTTT. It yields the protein CASSVTLSADTQYF.

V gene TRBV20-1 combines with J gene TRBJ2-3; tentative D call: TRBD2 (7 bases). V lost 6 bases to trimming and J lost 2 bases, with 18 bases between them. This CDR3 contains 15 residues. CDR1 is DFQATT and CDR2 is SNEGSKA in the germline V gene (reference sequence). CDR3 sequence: CSARAVGGLTDTQYF. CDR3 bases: TGCAGTGCCCGTGCGGTGGGGGGGCTCACAGATACGCAGTATTTT.

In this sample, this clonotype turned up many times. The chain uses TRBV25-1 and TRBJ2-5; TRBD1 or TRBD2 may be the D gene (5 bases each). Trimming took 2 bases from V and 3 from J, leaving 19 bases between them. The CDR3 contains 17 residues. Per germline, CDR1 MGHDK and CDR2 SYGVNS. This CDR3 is CASSEKVTRVGEETQYF. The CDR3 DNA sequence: TGTGCCAGCAGTGAAAAAGTGACAAGGGTGGGGGAAGAGACCCAGTACTTC.

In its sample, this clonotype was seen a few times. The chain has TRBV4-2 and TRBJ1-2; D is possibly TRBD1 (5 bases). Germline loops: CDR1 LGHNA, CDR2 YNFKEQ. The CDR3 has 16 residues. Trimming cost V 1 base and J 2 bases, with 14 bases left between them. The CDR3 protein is CASSQGEGRDNYGYTF. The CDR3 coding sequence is TGTGCCAGCAGCCAAGGAGAGGGCAGGGACAACTATGGCTACACCTTC.

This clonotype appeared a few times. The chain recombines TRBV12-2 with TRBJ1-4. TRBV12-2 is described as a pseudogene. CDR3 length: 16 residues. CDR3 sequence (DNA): TGTGCAAGTCGCTTAGTGACAGATGCAACTAATGAAAAACTGTTTTTT. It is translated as CASRLVTDATNEKLFF.

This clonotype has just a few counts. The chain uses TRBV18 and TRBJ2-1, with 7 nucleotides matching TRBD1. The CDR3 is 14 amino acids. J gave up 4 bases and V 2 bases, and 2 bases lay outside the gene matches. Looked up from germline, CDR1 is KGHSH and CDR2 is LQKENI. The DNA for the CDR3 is TGTGCCAGCTCACCAACAGGGGTGTACAATGAGCAGTTCTTC. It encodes CASSPTGVYNEQFF.

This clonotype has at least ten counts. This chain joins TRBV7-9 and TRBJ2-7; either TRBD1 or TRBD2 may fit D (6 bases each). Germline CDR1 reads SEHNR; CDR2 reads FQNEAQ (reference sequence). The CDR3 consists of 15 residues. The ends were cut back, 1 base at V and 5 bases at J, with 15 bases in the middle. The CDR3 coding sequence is TGTGCCAGCAGCTTAGAGGGGGGAATCTGGGACGAGCAGTACTTC. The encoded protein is CASSLEGGIWDEQYF. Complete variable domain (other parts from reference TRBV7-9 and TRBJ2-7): DTGVSQNPRHKITKRGQNVTFRCDPISEHNRLYWYRQTLGQGPEFLTYFQNEAQLEKSRLLSDRFSAERPKGSFSTLEIQRTEQGDSAMYLCASSLEGGIWDEQYFGPGTRLTVT.

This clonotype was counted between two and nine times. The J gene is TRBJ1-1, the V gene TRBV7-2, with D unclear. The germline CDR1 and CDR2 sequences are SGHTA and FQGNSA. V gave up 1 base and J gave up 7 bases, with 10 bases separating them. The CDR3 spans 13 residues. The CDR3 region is CASSLGVRGEAFF. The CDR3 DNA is TGTGCCAGCAGCTTAGGGGTGCGGGGTGAAGCTTTCTTT.

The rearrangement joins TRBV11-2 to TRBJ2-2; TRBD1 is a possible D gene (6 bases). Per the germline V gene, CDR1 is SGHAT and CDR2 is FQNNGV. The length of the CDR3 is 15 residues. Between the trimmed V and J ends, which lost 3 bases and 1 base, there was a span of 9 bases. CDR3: CASSLRGQNTGELFF. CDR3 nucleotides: TGTGCCAGCAGCTTGAGGGGACAGAACACCGGGGAGCTGTTTTTT.

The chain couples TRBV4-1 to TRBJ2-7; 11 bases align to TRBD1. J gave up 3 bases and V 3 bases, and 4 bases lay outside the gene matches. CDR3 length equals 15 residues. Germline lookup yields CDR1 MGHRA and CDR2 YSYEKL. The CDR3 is CASSHSGTGGYEQYF. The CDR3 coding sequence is TGCGCCAGCAGCCATTCCGGGACAGGGGGCTACGAGCAGTACTTC.

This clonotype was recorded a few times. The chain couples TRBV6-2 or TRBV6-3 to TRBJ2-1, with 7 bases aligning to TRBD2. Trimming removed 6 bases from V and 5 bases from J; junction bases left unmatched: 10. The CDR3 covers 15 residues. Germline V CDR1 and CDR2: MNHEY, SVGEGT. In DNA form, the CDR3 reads TGTGCCAGCAGGTCAATTAGCGGGCCAGACAATGAGCAGTTCTTC. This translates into CASRSISGPDNEQFF.

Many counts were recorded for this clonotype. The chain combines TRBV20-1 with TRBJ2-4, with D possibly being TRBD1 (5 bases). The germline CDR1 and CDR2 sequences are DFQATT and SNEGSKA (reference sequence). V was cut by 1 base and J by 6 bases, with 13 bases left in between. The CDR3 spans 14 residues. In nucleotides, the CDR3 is TGCAGTGCTAGAGTCGGTAGGGGCGGAAACATTCAGTACTTC. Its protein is CSARVGRGGNIQYF.

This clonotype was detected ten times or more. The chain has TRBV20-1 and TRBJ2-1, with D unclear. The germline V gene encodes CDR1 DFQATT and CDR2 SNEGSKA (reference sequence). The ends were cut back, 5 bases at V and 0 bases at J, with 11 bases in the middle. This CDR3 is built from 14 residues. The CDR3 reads CSAALHSSYNEQFF. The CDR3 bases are TGCAGTGCTGCACTCCACAGCTCCTACAATGAGCAGTTCTTC.

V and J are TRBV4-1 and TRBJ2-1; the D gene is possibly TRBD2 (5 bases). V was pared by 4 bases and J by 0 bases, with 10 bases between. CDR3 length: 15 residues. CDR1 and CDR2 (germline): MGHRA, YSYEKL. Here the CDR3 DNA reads TGCGCCAGCAGCCCCGACGGACTCTCCTACAATGAGCAGTTCTTC. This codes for CASSPDGLSYNEQFF.

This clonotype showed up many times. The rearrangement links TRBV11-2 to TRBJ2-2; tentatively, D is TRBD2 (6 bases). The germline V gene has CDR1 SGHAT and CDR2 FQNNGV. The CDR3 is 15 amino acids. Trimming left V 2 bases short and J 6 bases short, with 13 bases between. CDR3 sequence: CASSLIRGGAGELFF. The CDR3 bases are TGTGCCAGCAGCTTAATCCGGGGAGGCGCCGGGGAGCTGTTTTTT.

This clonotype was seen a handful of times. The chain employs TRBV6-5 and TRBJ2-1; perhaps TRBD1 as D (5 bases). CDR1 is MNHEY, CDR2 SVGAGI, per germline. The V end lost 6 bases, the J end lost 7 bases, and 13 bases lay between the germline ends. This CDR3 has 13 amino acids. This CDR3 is CASRKGAGNEQFF. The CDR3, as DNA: TGTGCCAGCAGAAAAGGAGCAGGGAATGAGCAGTTCTTC.

Here the CDR3 DNA reads TGTGCCAGCGGAAAAACCTTGAGGTCCTACGAGCAGTACTTC. This codes for CASGKTLRSYEQYF. This sequence joins TRBV12-3 or TRBV12-4 and TRBJ2-7; D gene ambiguous. This CDR3 has 14 residues. V was trimmed by 8 bases and J by 1 base, leaving 15 bases between them.

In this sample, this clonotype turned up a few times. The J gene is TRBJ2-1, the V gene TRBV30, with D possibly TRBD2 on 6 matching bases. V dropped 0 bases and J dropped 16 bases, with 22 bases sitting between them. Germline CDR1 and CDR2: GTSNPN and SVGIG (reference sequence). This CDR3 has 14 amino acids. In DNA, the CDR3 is TGTGCCTGGAGTGTACTAGACGGGAGCCTGAGCATTTTCTTC. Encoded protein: CAWSVLDGSLSIFF.